This is a list of T cell receptor beta chains from one sample in a study of blood T cell repertoires in COVID-19. Repertoires were generated with immunoSEQ multiplex PCR, while TCRdb's copy carries only in-frame clones and drops some. The table includes approximately 380,000 clones, roughly 90% detected once. The sample was PBMCs or T cells enriched from blood (not recorded which). The receptors were gathered from a woman in her forties who had been exposed to COVID-19. CDR3s leave out the opening cysteine and the closing phenylalanine or tryptophan. The order of the fields is J gene, V gene, CDR3 protein.

J gene: TRBJ1-1
V gene: TRBV3-1/TRBV3-2
CDR3 protein: ASSQALDRAVEAF

J gene: TRBJ1-5
V gene: TRBV27
CDR3 protein: ASSLGQGYNQPQH

J gene: TRBJ2-2
V gene: TRBV19
CDR3 protein: ASSIAGLAGFTGELF

J gene: TRBJ1-2
V gene: TRBV5-1
CDR3 protein: ASSLVEGSDGYT

J gene: TRBJ1-2
V gene: TRBV24-1
CDR3 protein: ATSDIDTFYT

J gene: TRBJ1-1
V gene: TRBV30
CDR3 protein: AWKRRGNTEAF

J gene: TRBJ2-7
V gene: TRBV15
CDR3 protein: ATSRGGQGQYEQY

J gene: TRBJ1-1
V gene: TRBV6-5
CDR3 protein: ASSSRQGNTEAF

J gene: TRBJ1-6
V gene: TRBV2
CDR3 protein: ASSDGQALYNSPLH

J gene: TRBJ1-1
V gene: TRBV9
CDR3 protein: ASSVLPGTEAF

J gene: TRBJ2-1
V gene: TRBV12-3/TRBV12-4
CDR3 protein: ASKQGNEQF

J gene: TRBJ2-7
V gene: TRBV7-9
CDR3 protein: ASSPGGGVLAYEQY

J gene: TRBJ1-1
V gene: TRBV18
CDR3 protein: ASSHDTNTEAF

J gene: TRBJ1-1
V gene: TRBV15
CDR3 protein: ATSGRFNTEAF

J gene: TRBJ1-1
V gene: TRBV18
CDR3 protein: ASSPNRPGNTEAF

J gene: TRBJ1-4
V gene: TRBV5-4
CDR3 protein: ASSQWGILSEKLF

J gene: TRBJ2-7
V gene: TRBV19
CDR3 protein: ASSMGGHSYEQY

J gene: TRBJ2-1
V gene: TRBV4-1
CDR3 protein: ASSQDPPSGSHNEQF

J gene: TRBJ2-5
V gene: TRBV29-1
CDR3 protein: SVEVDGGTQY

J gene: TRBJ2-1
V gene: TRBV29-1
CDR3 protein: SVDSPNLGPYNEQF

J gene: TRBJ1-5
V gene: TRBV2
CDR3 protein: ASSEAGRGSNQPQH

J gene: TRBJ1-6
V gene: TRBV6-5
CDR3 protein: ASSYFQWAANSPLH

J gene: TRBJ2-2
V gene: TRBV5-1
CDR3 protein: ASSLEVTSGGAVTGELF

J gene: TRBJ2-2
V gene: TRBV3-1/TRBV3-2
CDR3 protein: ASSQLLAGGTGELF

J gene: TRBJ2-7
V gene: TRBV7-2
CDR3 protein: ASSSQPGLSYEQY

J gene: TRBJ1-5
V gene: TRBV7-8
CDR3 protein: ASSLEGRGNSNQPQH

J gene: TRBJ1-2
V gene: TRBV12-3/TRBV12-4
CDR3 protein: ASSLGLYGYT